These 28 T cell receptor beta chains were all obtained from the same sample, sequenced in a study of blood T cell repertoires in COVID-19 (dated by TCRdb to about 2020). Libraries were built with the immunoSEQ multiplex PCR assay. TCRdb re-hosts the immuneACCESS table, in-frame sequences only. Its copies lack some clones; in the studies checked, an unresolved V gene accounts for under half of them, and the cause for the rest is not known. Present in this sample are under 85,000 clones, approximately 90% of which were seen just once. Roughly 13% of the sample rests with the top ten. Sequencing was done on a sample of peripheral blood. These receptor sequences come from a man between 65 and 85 years old with active or convalescent COVID-19.

The J gene is TRBJ2-3, the V gene TRBV19; perhaps TRBD1 as D (6 bases). Deletions cut 2 bases from V and 4 bases from J, with 13 bases between. In germline, CDR1 is LNHDA, CDR2 SQIVND (reference sequence). The CDR3 is made up of 15 amino acids. CDR3 bases: TGTGCCAGTAGTATAATTGGGGGCCAAGCAGATACGCAGTATTTT. Translation gives CASSIIGGQADTQYF.

This CDR3 reads CASSTDQPQHF. The DNA for the CDR3 is TGTGCCAGCAGCACTGATCAGCCCCAGCATTTT. This rearrangement joins TRBV2 to TRBJ1-5; D not certain. This CDR3 is built from 11 residues. V was pared by 6 bases and J by 5 bases, with 5 bases between. The germline V gene has CDR1 SNHLY and CDR2 FYNNEI.

This chain links TRBV28 with TRBJ2-3; no definite D call. Trimming left V 3 bases short and J 4 bases short, with 5 bases between. The germline CDR1 and CDR2 sequences are MDHEN and SYDVKM. The CDR3 is made up of 12 amino acids. CDR3 sequence (DNA): TGTGCCAGCAGTTTTCTCGCAGATACGCAGTATTTT. This sequence encodes CASSFLADTQYF. The whole variable domain, remainder taken from reference TRBV28 and TRBJ2-3, is DVKVTQSSRYLVKRTGEKVFLECVQDMDHENMFWYRQDPGLGLRLIYFSYDVKMKEKGDIPEGYSVSREKKERFSLILESASTNQTSMYLCASSFLADTQYFGPGTRLTVL.

The chain recombines TRBV4-1 with TRBJ1-4; 9 bases are shared with TRBD1. Germline V gene sequence: CDR1 MGHRA, CDR2 YSYEKL. V shed 6 bases and J 0 bases; nucleotides not matched to a gene: 14. This CDR3 comprises 19 residues. CDR3 DNA sequence: TGCGCCAGCAGGTACAGGGGGCGAGTGGCCCAGACAACTAATGAAAAACTGTTTTTT. It is translated as CASRYRGRVAQTTNEKLFF.

This chain links TRBV9 with TRBJ2-1; 10 nucleotides agree with TRBD2. The CDR3 is 15 amino acids. Per germline, CDR1 SGDLS and CDR2 YYNGEE. Germline trimming cut 0 bases from V and 9 bases from J; bases unmatched to any gene: 6. For the CDR3, the DNA is TGTGCCAGCAGCGTAGGGAGCGGGAGGGCCGTTGAGCAGTTCTTC. As protein: CASSVGSGRAVEQFF. Together with reference TRBV9 and TRBJ2-1, the CDR3 gives the full variable domain: DSGVTQTPKHLITATGQRVTLRCSPRSGDLSVYWYQQSLDQGLQFLIQYYNGEERAKGNILERFSAQQFPDLHSELNLSSLELGDSALYFCASSVGSGRAVEQFFGPGTRLTVL.

The chain has TRBV4-1 and TRBJ2-3; 10 bases align to TRBD2. Trimming at V came to 8 bases and at J to 0 bases, leaving 8 bases not matched to a gene. In germline, CDR1 is MGHRA, CDR2 YSYEKL. The CDR3 spans 16 residues. CDR3: CASGNSGRTSTDTQYF. The DNA of the CDR3 is TGCGCCAGCGGCAATAGCGGGAGGACTAGCACAGATACGCAGTATTTT.

The V call is TRBV28, the J call TRBJ1-5, with TRBD1 matching over 7 bases. The CDR3 is 15 amino acids. The V and J ends lost 4 bases and 3 bases, in that order; junction bases with no gene match: 6. Germline V lookup: CDR1 MDHEN, CDR2 SYDVKM. The CDR3 protein is CASSSGGTDNQPQHF. The CDR3 bases are TGTGCCAGCAGTTCAGGCGGGACAGACAATCAGCCCCAGCATTTT. Full variable domain (missing parts from reference TRBV28 and TRBJ1-5): DVKVTQSSRYLVKRTGEKVFLECVQDMDHENMFWYRQDPGLGLRLIYFSYDVKMKEKGDIPEGYSVSREKKERFSLILESASTNQTSMYLCASSSGGTDNQPQHFGDGTRLSIL.

CDR3 nucleotide sequence: TGTGCCAGCAGCCAAGGGCAGGTAGGAGCCCGGGGACTACCTAGCGATGAGCAGTTCTTC. Translation gives CASSQGQVGARGLPSDEQFF. V gene TRBV14 combines with J gene TRBJ2-1; TRBD2 matches 7 bases. Losses at the gene ends were 1 base for V and 8 bases for J; bases not matched to a gene: 23. Per the germline V gene, CDR1 is SGHDN and CDR2 is FVKESK. The CDR3 sequence is 20 residues long.

This clone was observed a few times. The chain joins TRBV19 to TRBJ1-2; 7 bases fit TRBD1. V dropped 8 bases and J dropped 4; count of bases not matched to a gene: 7. The CDR3 runs 13 residues. Germline V lookup: CDR1 LNHDA, CDR2 SQIVND (reference sequence). CDR3 loop: CASGPSGGYGYTF. The CDR3 DNA follows: TGTGCCAGTGGCCCATCAGGGGGCTATGGCTACACCTTC.

This chain connects TRBV19 to TRBJ1-5; TRBD1 matches at 10 bases. The germline gives CDR1 LNHDA, CDR2 SQIVND (reference sequence). CDR3 length: 15 amino acids. Germline trimming cut 3 bases from V and 6 bases from J; bases unmatched to any gene: 5. CDR3 sequence: CASSIDRGPVQPQHF. Written as DNA, the CDR3 is TGTGCCAGTAGTATTGACAGGGGGCCCGTTCAGCCCCAGCATTTT.

V gene TRBV5-1 combines with J gene TRBJ1-5; D is ambiguous. The CDR3 has 13 residues. The germline V gene has CDR1 SGHRS and CDR2 YFSETQ. V was clipped by 0 bases and J by 7 bases, with 8 bases between them. As DNA, the CDR3 is TGCGCCAGCAGCTTGGGGACGGGGCAGCCCCAGCATTTT. Residues: CASSLGTGQPQHF. The full variable domain, its missing parts supplied by reference TRBV5-1 and TRBJ1-5, is KAGVTQTPRYLIKTRGQQVTLSCSPISGHRSVSWYQQTPGQGLQFLFEYFSETQRNKGNFPGRFSGRQFSNSRSEMNVSTLELGDSALYLCASSLGTGQPQHFGDGTRLSIL.

The chain joins TRBV5-1 to TRBJ1-1, with D perhaps TRBD1 (6 bases). V lost 0 bases and J lost 0, with 12 bases in between. CDR3 length equals 16 residues. Germline CDR1 SGHRS, CDR2 YFSETQ. In DNA, the CDR3 is TGCGCCAGCAGCTTGGAGGGAGGGGGGATGAACACTGAAGCTTTCTTT. Amino acids: CASSLEGGGMNTEAFF.

CDR3 in DNA: TGTGCCAGCAAATACGGTAGACAGGGCAATCAGCCCCAGCATTTT. It is translated as CASKYGRQGNQPQHF. The chain has TRBV6-5 and TRBJ1-5; perhaps TRBD1 as D (6 bases). The CDR3 runs to 15 residues. V was pared by 7 bases and J by 2 bases, with 15 bases between. The germline gives CDR1 MNHEY, CDR2 SVGAGI.

The J gene is TRBJ2-1, the V gene TRBV27, with TRBD1 identical over 7 bases. The CDR3 covers 14 residues. V shed 5 bases and J 6 bases; nucleotides not matched to a gene: 7. Germline CDR1 MNHEY, CDR2 SMNVEV (reference sequence). The CDR3 loop is CASSLVDRPNEQFF. The DNA for the CDR3 is TGTGCCAGCAGTCTGGTGGACAGGCCCAATGAGCAGTTCTTC.

The V and J genes are TRBV2 and TRBJ2-3; D remains ambiguous. V lost 5 bases to trimming and J lost 2 bases, with 11 bases between them. The germline CDR1 and CDR2 sequences are SNHLY and FYNNEI. The CDR3 is 14 amino acids. CDR3 bases: TGTGCCAGCAGTTTAATCCAGTCCACAGATACGCAGTATTTT. This sequence encodes CASSLIQSTDTQYF.

The V gene is TRBV28, the J gene TRBJ2-7, with 9 bases lining up with TRBD1. CDR3 size: 15 residues. V lost 6 bases, J lost 2 bases, and 8 bases stayed unmatched. The germline V gene encodes CDR1 MDHEN and CDR2 SYDVKM. CDR3 nucleotide sequence: TGTGCCAGCAGAATACCGGGACAGGGAACCTACGAGCAGTACTTC. Translated, it gives CASRIPGQGTYEQYF.

The J gene is TRBJ1-3, the V gene TRBV30; D possibly corresponds to TRBD1 (5 bases). Trimming removed 2 bases at V and 2 bases at J, with 16 bases between. CDR1 and CDR2 (germline): GTSNPN, SVGIG (reference sequence). The CDR3 runs 16 residues. CDR3 sequence: CAWSSSGTYTGNTIYF. DNA for the CDR3: TGTGCCTGGAGTTCTTCCGGGACTTATACTGGAAACACCATATATTTT.

The chain couples TRBV15 to TRBJ2-1; 10 nucleotides line up with TRBD1. This CDR3 is built from 18 residues. The V and J ends lost 8 bases and 2 bases, in that order; junction bases with no gene match: 15. Germline V CDR1 and CDR2: LNHNV, YYDKDF (reference sequence). This chain's CDR3 is CATQKANQDRGPYNEQFF. The DNA of the CDR3 is TGTGCCACCCAAAAAGCCAATCAAGACAGGGGGCCCTACAATGAGCAGTTCTTC.

The chain couples TRBV5-8 to TRBJ2-1; 7 nucleotides line up with TRBD2. CDR3 size: 15 residues. V was pared by 0 bases and J by 4 bases, with 4 bases of the junction left unmatched. Germline V gene data show CDR1 as SGHTS and CDR2 as YDEGEE. In DNA form, the CDR3 reads TGTGCCAGCAGCTTGGGGCTAGCGGAATACAATGAGCAGTTCTTC. It codes for CASSLGLAEYNEQFF.

Relative to its sample, this clone is medium-sized (0.01 to 0.1%). This chain connects TRBV4-1 to TRBJ2-1; 7 bases are a match to TRBD1. The CDR3 spans 15 residues. The V segment lost 1 base and the J segment 1 base; nucleotides outside the gene matches: 1. Germline lookup yields CDR1 MGHRA and CDR2 YSYEKL. This CDR3 reads CASSQATGSYNEQFF. The CDR3 nucleotides are TGCGCCAGCAGCCAAGCGACAGGGTCCTACAATGAGCAGTTCTTC.

V and J are TRBV3-1 (or the pseudogene TRBV3-2) and TRBJ1-6; D might be TRBD1 (5 bases). V lost 5 bases and J lost 3, with 8 bases in between. This CDR3 has 14 amino acids. Germline CDR1 LGHDT, CDR2 YNNKEL (reference sequence). CDR3 DNA sequence: TGTGCCAGCAGCGCCGACAGCTATAATTCACCCCTCCACTTT. Amino acids: CASSADSYNSPLHF.

The chain couples TRBV30 to TRBJ2-1; 9 positions agree with TRBD2. The germline CDR1 and CDR2 sequences are GTSNPN and SVGIG (reference sequence). This CDR3 region has 14 residues. J lost 0 bases, V lost 3 bases, and 0 bases had no gene match. CDR3 DNA sequence: TGTGCCTGGAGGACTAGCGGCTCCTACAATGAGCAGTTCTTC. Its protein is CAWRTSGSYNEQFF.

The chain carries TRBV7-9 and TRBJ1-1; 8 nucleotides align to TRBD1. There are 15 residues in the CDR3. J was trimmed by 0 bases and V by 5 bases; bases with no gene match: 5. CDR1 is SEHNR and CDR2 is FQNEAQ in the germline V gene (reference sequence). DNA of the CDR3: TGTGCCAGCAGCGACAGGGGTAGCATGAACACTGAAGCTTTCTTT. It encodes CASSDRGSMNTEAFF. The full variable domain, in which reference TRBV7-9 and TRBJ1-1 provide the parts outside the CDR3, is DTGVSQNPRHKITKRGQNVTFRCDPISEHNRLYWYRQTLGQGPEFLTYFQNEAQLEKSRLLSDRFSAERPKGSFSTLEIQRTEQGDSAMYLCASSDRGSMNTEAFFGQGTRLTVV.

This clone occurred once. The genes are TRBV28 and TRBJ2-2; the D gene is possibly TRBD2 (5 bases). This CDR3 is built from 14 residues. Trimming left V 6 bases short and J 3 bases short, with 11 bases between. Germline V gene sequence: CDR1 MDHEN, CDR2 SYDVKM. CDR3 nucleotides: TGTGCCAGCAGCTCCCCGGGGTACACCGGGGAGCTGTTTTTT. It is translated as CASSSPGYTGELFF.

V gene TRBV7-3 combines with J gene TRBJ2-7; D call uncertain. The CDR3 length is 13 residues. Germline CDR1 is SGHTA and CDR2 is FQGTGA. V was shortened by 2 bases and J by 3 bases, with 8 bases between the two germline ends. In nucleotides, the CDR3 is TGTGCCAGCAGCTTAGAAGCCCGCTACGAGCAGTACTTC. This encodes CASSLEARYEQYF.

V is TRBV3-1 (or the pseudogene TRBV3-2) and J is TRBJ2-1; D gene unclear. This CDR3 comprises 12 residues. From germline, CDR1 is LGHDT and CDR2 YNNKEL (reference sequence). The germline V and J ends were trimmed by 6 bases and 7 bases, with 10 bases remaining between them. The DNA of the CDR3 is TGTGCCAGCAGTTTGACTCGGAATGAGCAGTTCTTC. It encodes CASSLTRNEQFF.

This sequence joins TRBV5-1 and TRBJ2-1, with a tentative D call TRBD2 (5 bases). CDR3 length equals 13 residues. CDR1 is SGHRS, CDR2 YFSETQ, per germline. V was cut by 5 bases and J by 10 bases, with 16 bases left in between. CDR3 in DNA: TGCGCCAGCAGGAGGTTGAGGACTGGCGAGCAGTTCTTC. This encodes CASRRLRTGEQFF.

The J gene is TRBJ1-4, the V gene TRBV28; the D gene is possibly TRBD1 (6 bases). The CDR3 is 20 residues long. Trimming left V 5 bases short and J 5 bases short, with 30 bases between. The germline CDR1 and CDR2 sequences are MDHEN and SYDVKM. CDR3 DNA: TGTGCCAGCAGTCCCCCACGTTTCAGGGGAGTAAAAGGAAGAAATGAAAAACTGTTTTTT. The encoded protein is CASSPPRFRGVKGRNEKLFF. The whole variable domain, remainder taken from reference TRBV28 and TRBJ1-4, is DVKVTQSSRYLVKRTGEKVFLECVQDMDHENMFWYRQDPGLGLRLIYFSYDVKMKEKGDIPEGYSVSREKKERFSLILESASTNQTSMYLCASSPPRFRGVKGRNEKLFFGSGTQLSVL.